This entry lists 10 T cell receptor beta chains sequenced from one sample in a study of control samples from healthy donors and cancer patients. Clones were read by immunoSEQ multiplex PCR, and TCRdb kept only the in-frame ones, dropping some. This sample has 120,000 to 150,000 clones; roughly 90% occur once, and the top ten carry more than 4%. The sequenced sample was blood. The receptor set was obtained from a man aged 30 to 45 in good health.

The chain combines TRBV6-2 or TRBV6-3 with TRBJ2-7, with D perhaps matching TRBD1 (5 bases). The CDR3 covers 13 residues. The germline V gene has CDR1 MNHEY and CDR2 SVGEGT. Trimming took 2 bases from V and 9 from J, leaving 14 bases between them. In DNA form, the CDR3 reads TGTGCCAGCAGTTACACAGGAACCAAGGGGCAGTACTTC. Its translation is CASSYTGTKGQYF.

The chain recombines TRBV11-1 with TRBJ1-1; the match to TRBD1 covers 7 bases. J gave up 11 bases and V 4 bases, and 10 bases lay outside the gene matches. CDR3 size: 13 residues. From germline, CDR1 is SGHAT and CDR2 FQDESV (reference sequence). CDR3 nucleotides: TGTGCCAGCAGCTGGTCGGACAGGAGCGGGGCTTTCTTT. Translated, it gives CASSWSDRSGAFF.

CDR3 loop: CASSPGWVAGGTDTQYF. For the CDR3, the DNA is TGTGCCAGCAGCCCTGGATGGGTAGCGGGGGGCACAGATACGCAGTATTTT. This chain connects TRBV6-2 or TRBV6-3 to TRBJ2-3; 9 positions match TRBD2. V lost 6 bases to trimming and J lost 1 base; unmatched junction nucleotides: 11. The germline V gene encodes CDR1 MNHEY and CDR2 SVGEGT. The CDR3 covers 17 residues.

This chain links TRBV4-1 with TRBJ2-5; the match to TRBD2 covers 10 bases. CDR1 is MGHRA, CDR2 YSYEKL, per germline. The CDR3 totals 17 residues. V was clipped by 0 bases and J by 4 bases; unmatched bases: 8. CDR3 in amino acids: CASSQDWRAGGRETQYF. CDR3 nucleotides: TGCGCCAGCAGCCAAGATTGGCGAGCGGGAGGGCGAGAGACCCAGTACTTC.

This chain links TRBV18 with TRBJ1-2; D is undetermined. The V end lost 1 base, the J end lost 4 bases, and 13 bases lay between the germline ends. Germline assignment: CDR1 KGHSH and CDR2 LQKENI. The CDR3 consists of 15 residues. The CDR3 nucleotides read TGTGCCAGCTCACCACGCCCAGATCGGGGCTATGGCTACACCTTC. Translating it yields CASSPRPDRGYGYTF.

A word on this clone: A read error may produce the germline difference seen at one junction end. This rearrangement joins TRBV19 to TRBJ2-1; unclear D gene. The CDR3 runs to 12 residues. Germline V gene lookup returns CDR1 LNHDA and CDR2 SQIVND (reference sequence). CDR3 bases: TGTGCCAGCAGTAGGGAAGCGAGCGAGCAGTTCTTC. Protein product: CASSREASEQFF.

The chain couples TRBV5-1 to TRBJ2-7; the D call may be TRBD1 or TRBD2 (6 bases each). The CDR3 is 16 amino acids. Trimming removed 0 bases from V and 0 bases from J, with 13 bases in between. The V gene's germline CDR1 is SGHRS and CDR2 YFSETQ. CDR3 residues: CASSLAGALSSYEQYF. CDR3 bases: TGCGCCAGCAGCTTGGCGGGGGCATTGAGCTCCTACGAGCAGTACTTC.

The genes are TRBV19 and TRBJ2-1; D is perhaps TRBD1 (6 bases). With 1 base removed from V and 10 bases from J, the gap between germline ends came to 14 bases. There are 14 residues in the CDR3. Germline V CDR1 and CDR2: LNHDA, SQIVND (reference sequence). In nucleotides, the CDR3 is TGTGCCAGTAGTATAGGGTTTCAGGGGCAAGAGCAGTTCTTC. Residues: CASSIGFQGQEQFF.

This chain joins TRBV11-1 and TRBJ2-7; 10 nucleotides line up with TRBD1. Germline CDR1 SGHAT, CDR2 FQDESV (reference sequence). J lost 6 bases, V lost 5 bases, and 4 bases had no gene match. CDR3 length: 13 residues. CDR3 sequence: CASSIRTGGEQYF. The CDR3 nucleotides read TGTGCCAGCAGCATCCGGACAGGGGGCGAGCAGTACTTC. The whole variable domain, remainder taken from reference TRBV11-1 and TRBJ2-7, is EAEVAQSPRYKITEKSQAVAFWCDPISGHATLYWYRQILGQGPELLVQFQDESVVDDSQLPKDRFSAERLKGVDSTLKIQPAELGDSAMYLCASSIRTGGEQYFGPGTRLTVT.

The chain uses TRBV10-3 and TRBJ2-7; 7 nucleotides agree with TRBD1. Trimming cost V 0 bases and J 4 bases; bases outside gene matches: 9. Germline V gene lookup returns CDR1 ENHRY and CDR2 SYGVKD. The CDR3 totals 16 residues. DNA of the CDR3: TGTGCCATCAGTGAGTCTACGGGACAGAACTTATACGAGCAGTACTTC. Its translation is CAISESTGQNLYEQYF.